These T cell receptor beta chains were read from a single sample in a study of blood T cell repertoires in COVID-19. TCRdb's copy holds only in-frame clones and misses some; the assay was immunoSEQ multiplex PCR. The table records approximately 250,000 clones, around 81% of them present only once. The sample comprised peripheral blood. All receptors derive from a woman aged 60 to 75 with active or convalescent COVID-19. Both conserved end residues are part of each CDR3. A D gene is named only where the DNA matches it firmly. The listing skips clone size in some rows; elsewhere it reads once, few, many or a size class.

V gene	clone size	J gene	D gene	CDR3 DNA	CDR3 protein
TRBV6-5	once	TRBJ1-2	NA	TGTGCCAGCAGCTGGGGGGGGGCAGCTGGCTACACCTTC	CASSWGGAAGYTF
TRBV7-9	NA	TRBJ1-6	NA	TGTGCCAGCAGCTTAGAGTCACAGGGATATAATTCACCCCTCCACTTT	CASSLESQGYNSPLHF
TRBV25-1	once	TRBJ2-1	TRBD2	TGTGCCAGCAGTGGTCCTAGCGGGAGGACCCAGGCCTTATATGAGCAGTTCTTC	CASSGPSGRTQALYEQFF
TRBV3-1/TRBV3-2	NA	TRBJ1-4	NA	TGTGCCAGCAGCCAATTCACAGTGAATAATGAAAAACTGTTTTTT	CASSQFTVNNEKLFF
TRBV6-5	NA	TRBJ1-2	NA	TGTGCCAGCAGCACTTCTACCTATGGCTACACCTTC	CASSTSTYGYTF
TRBV5-1	NA	TRBJ2-6	NA	TGCGCCAGCCAGGTCTCTGGGGCCAACGTCCTGACTTTC	CASQVSGANVLTF
TRBV5-1	NA	TRBJ2-1	TRBD2	TGCGCCAGCAGCTCGCGACTAGCTTCTGCAAGGGGTGAGCAGTTCTTC	CASSSRLASARGEQFF
TRBV7-9	few	TRBJ2-3	NA	TGTGCCAGCAGCTTTTTAGGACAGCACACAGATACGCAGTATTTT	CASSFLGQHTDTQYF
TRBV6-4	NA	TRBJ2-1	NA	TGTGCCAGCAGTGCACCCCAACTAGAGTACAATGAGCAGTTCTTC	CASSAPQLEYNEQFF
TRBV28	NA	TRBJ1-2	TRBD1	TGTGCCAGCAGCCGGGGACAGTCTAACTATGGCTACACCTTC	CASSRGQSNYGYTF
TRBV27	NA	TRBJ2-2	TRBD2	TGTGCCAGCAGTCTAAGACTAGCGGGAGGGTCCGGGGAGCTGTTTTTT	CASSLRLAGGSGELFF
TRBV6-4	NA	TRBJ1-5	TRBD1	TGTGCCAGCAGCAGTTGGGGACAGGGGGCCACTCAGCCCCAGCATTTT	CASSSWGQGATQPQHF
TRBV7-9	NA	TRBJ1-1	TRBD1	TGTGCCAGCAGCTGGACAGGGGGCGGTACTGAAGCTTTCTTT	CASSWTGGGTEAFF
TRBV6-6	NA	TRBJ1-2	TRBD1	TGTGCCAGCAGTAAAAATCCGGACAGGGCTTACTATGGCTACACCTTC	CASSKNPDRAYYGYTF
TRBV28	NA	TRBJ1-1	NA	TGTGCCAGCAGTCCGACATCTTCCGTCGAGACTGAAGCTTTCTTT	CASSPTSSVETEAFF
TRBV7-9	NA	TRBJ1-5	TRBD1	TGTGCCAGCAGCTTTGACAGGGGCGGGCCCCAGCATTTT	CASSFDRGGPQHF
TRBV30	NA	TRBJ2-3	NA	TGTGCCTGGAGTGCTAACAGGGTCAGCAGGACAGATACGCAGTATTTT	CAWSANRVSRTDTQYF
TRBV3-1/TRBV3-2	NA	TRBJ1-1	NA	TGTGCCAGCAGCCCCTACTTACAGGGACCCGGGACTGAAGCTTTCTTT	CASSPYLQGPGTEAFF
TRBV11-2	NA	TRBJ1-1	NA	TGTGCCAGCAGACCGACAGTGAACACTGAAGCTTTCTTT	CASRPTVNTEAFF
TRBV12-3/TRBV12-4	NA	TRBJ2-3	TRBD1	TGTGCCAGCAGGGGGACAGGGGTAGATACGCAGTATTTT	CASRGTGVDTQYF
TRBV29-1	NA	TRBJ1-4	TRBD1	TGCAGCGTTGAAGAACAGGGGTATGAAAAACTGTTTTTT	CSVEEQGYEKLFF
TRBV28	few	TRBJ2-5	TRBD1	TGTGCCAGCAGTACGGACAGGGAAGGAGAGACCCAGTACTTC	CASSTDREGETQYF
TRBV15	NA	TRBJ2-2	NA	TGTGCCACCAGCAGAGAGGGACTCACCGGGGAGCTGTTTTTT	CATSREGLTGELFF
TRBV6-5	NA	TRBJ1-5	NA	TGTGCCACAGACCTGACTGCTCAACAGCCCCAGCATTTT	CATDLTAQQPQHF
TRBV6-5	NA	TRBJ2-1	TRBD1	TGTGCCAGCACCAGGGACAGGGAGAGGTATGAGCAGTTCTTC	CASTRDRERYEQFF
TRBV18	few	TRBJ1-5	TRBD1	TGTGCCAGCTCACCCAGACAGGGTACCAATCAGCCCCAGCATTTT	CASSPRQGTNQPQHF
TRBV19	NA	TRBJ2-1	NA	TGTGCCAGTAGTACGTCAGAGGGACTGGGGGGGTTCTTC	CASSTSEGLGGFF
TRBV14	NA	TRBJ2-3	NA	TGTGCCAGCAGCCCCCGACTAGGCCAAGATACGCAGTATTTT	CASSPRLGQDTQYF
TRBV29-1	NA	TRBJ2-5	TRBD2	TGCAGCGCCTCCCTAGCGGGAGTTGAGACCCAGTACTTC	CSASLAGVETQYF
TRBV30	NA	TRBJ2-7	TRBD1	TGTGCCTGGAGCGTGACAGGGGTCGAGCAGTACTTC	CAWSVTGVEQYF
TRBV19	NA	TRBJ2-5	TRBD2	TGTGCCAGTAGTATAGGCCAACTAGCGCTACTTAGCTGGGCCCAGTACTTC	CASSIGQLALLSWAQYF
TRBV5-1	NA	TRBJ1-1	NA	TGCGCCAGCAGCGGTGGAGGGAACACTGAAGCTTTCTTT	CASSGGGNTEAFF
TRBV11-2	NA	TRBJ1-2	TRBD1	TGTGCCAGCAGCTTAGACCCCGGACAGGGGTATGGCTACACCTTC	CASSLDPGQGYGYTF
TRBV24-1	NA	TRBJ2-1	TRBD2	TGTGCCACCAGTGAGGGAGCGGGAGCAGTGAATGAGCAGTTCTTC	CATSEGAGAVNEQFF
TRBV28	NA	TRBJ1-4	TRBD1	TGTGCCAGCAGTTGGACAGGCGGGACGGAAAAACTGTTTTTT	CASSWTGGTEKLFF
TRBV27	NA	TRBJ2-5	NA	TGTGCCAGCAGTTTGACAGGAACCCGGGTCCAGACCCAGTACTTC	CASSLTGTRVQTQYF
TRBV15	NA	TRBJ1-1	NA	TGTGCCACCAGCCGCCCGGCCAGAGGGGGTGAAGCTTTCTTT	CATSRPARGGEAFF
TRBV5-1	NA	TRBJ1-5	NA	TGCGCCAGCAGCTTAGGAGGGTCGAGCAATCAGCCCCAGCATTTT	CASSLGGSSNQPQHF
TRBV7-8	NA	TRBJ2-3	TRBD2	TGTGCCAGCAGCGCCCGACTAGCGGGGGGCGCAGATACGCAGTATTTT	CASSARLAGGADTQYF
TRBV19	NA	TRBJ2-1	TRBD2	TGTGCCAGTAGTATTCAGCGGGGGGCCCGCAATGAGCAGTTCTTC	CASSIQRGARNEQFF